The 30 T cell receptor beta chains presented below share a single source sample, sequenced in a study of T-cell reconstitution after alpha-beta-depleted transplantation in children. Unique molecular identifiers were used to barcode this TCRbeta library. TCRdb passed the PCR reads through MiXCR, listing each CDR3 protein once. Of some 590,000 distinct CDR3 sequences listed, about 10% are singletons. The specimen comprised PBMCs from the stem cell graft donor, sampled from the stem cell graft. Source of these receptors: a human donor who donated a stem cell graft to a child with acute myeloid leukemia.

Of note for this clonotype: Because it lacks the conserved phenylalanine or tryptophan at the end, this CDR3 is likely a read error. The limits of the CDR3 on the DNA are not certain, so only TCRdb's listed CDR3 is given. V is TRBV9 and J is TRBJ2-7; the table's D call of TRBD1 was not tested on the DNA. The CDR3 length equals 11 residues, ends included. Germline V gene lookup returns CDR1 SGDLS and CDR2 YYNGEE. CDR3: CASSVRPPGVG.

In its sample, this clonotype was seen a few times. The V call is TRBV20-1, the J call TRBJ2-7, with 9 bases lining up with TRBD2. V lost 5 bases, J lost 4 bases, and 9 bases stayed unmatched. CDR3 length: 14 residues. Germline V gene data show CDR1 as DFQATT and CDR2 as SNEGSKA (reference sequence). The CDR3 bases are TGCAGTGCTGGGGTAGCTGGACTAGCGTACGAGCAGTACTTC. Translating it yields CSAGVAGLAYEQYF.

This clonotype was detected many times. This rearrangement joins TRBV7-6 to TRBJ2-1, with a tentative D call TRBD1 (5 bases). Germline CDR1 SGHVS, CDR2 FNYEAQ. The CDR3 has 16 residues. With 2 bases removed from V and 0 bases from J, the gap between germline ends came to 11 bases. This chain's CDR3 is CASSLRGKGSYNEQFF. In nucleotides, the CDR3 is TGTGCCAGCAGCTTAAGGGGAAAAGGCTCCTACAATGAGCAGTTCTTC.

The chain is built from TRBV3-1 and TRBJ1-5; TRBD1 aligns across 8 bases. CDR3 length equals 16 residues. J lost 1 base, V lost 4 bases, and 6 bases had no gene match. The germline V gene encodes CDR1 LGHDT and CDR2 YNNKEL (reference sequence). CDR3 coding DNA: TGTGCCAGCAGCCGCTCCGGACAGGGCAGCAATCAGCCCCAGCATTTT. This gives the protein CASSRSGQGSNQPQHF.

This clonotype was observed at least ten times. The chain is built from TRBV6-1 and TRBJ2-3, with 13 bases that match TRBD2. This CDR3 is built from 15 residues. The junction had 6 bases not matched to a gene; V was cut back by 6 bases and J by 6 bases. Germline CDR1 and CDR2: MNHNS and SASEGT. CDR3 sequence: CASRDRLAGGDTQYF. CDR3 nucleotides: TGTGCCAGCAGGGACCGACTAGCGGGAGGCGATACGCAGTATTTT.

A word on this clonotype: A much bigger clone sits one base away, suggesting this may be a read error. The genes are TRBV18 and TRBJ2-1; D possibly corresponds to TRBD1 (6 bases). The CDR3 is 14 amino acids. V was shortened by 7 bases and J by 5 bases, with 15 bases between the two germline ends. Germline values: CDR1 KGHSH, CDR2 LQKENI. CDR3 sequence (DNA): TGTGCCAGCTACCACAGGGATCGCAACAATGAGCAGTTCTTC. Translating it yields CASYHRDRNNEQFF.

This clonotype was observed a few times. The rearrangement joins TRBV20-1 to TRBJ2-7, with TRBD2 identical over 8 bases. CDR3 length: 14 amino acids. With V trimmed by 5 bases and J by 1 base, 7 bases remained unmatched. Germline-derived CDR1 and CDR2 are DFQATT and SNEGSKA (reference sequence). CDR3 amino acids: CSARGSSGSYEQYF. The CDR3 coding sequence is TGCAGTGCTCGAGGTTCTAGCGGGTCCTACGAGCAGTACTTC.

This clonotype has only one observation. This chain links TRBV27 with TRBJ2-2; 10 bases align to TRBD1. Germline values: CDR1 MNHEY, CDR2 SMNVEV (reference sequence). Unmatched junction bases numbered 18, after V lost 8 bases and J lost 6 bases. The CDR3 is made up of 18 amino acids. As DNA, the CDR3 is TGTGCCAGCTCCTCCCTCGTGGACAGGGGGAGAGAAGCCGGGGAGCTGTTTTTT. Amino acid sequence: CASSSLVDRGREAGELFF.

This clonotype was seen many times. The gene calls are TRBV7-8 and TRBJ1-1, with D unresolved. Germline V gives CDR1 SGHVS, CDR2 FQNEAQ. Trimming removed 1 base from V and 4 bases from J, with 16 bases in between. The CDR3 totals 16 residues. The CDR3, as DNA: TGTGCCAGCAGCTTAGTAGTTGGTGGGCTCGGCACTGAAGCTTTCTTT. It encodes CASSLVVGGLGTEAFF.

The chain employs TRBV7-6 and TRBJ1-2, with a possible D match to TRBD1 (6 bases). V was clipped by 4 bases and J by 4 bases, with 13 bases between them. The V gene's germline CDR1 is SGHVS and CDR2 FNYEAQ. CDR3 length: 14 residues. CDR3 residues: CASSSAGEGYGYTF. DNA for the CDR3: TGTGCCAGCAGCTCGGCAGGGGAGGGCTATGGCTACACCTTC. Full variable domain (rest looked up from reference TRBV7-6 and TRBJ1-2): GAGVSQSPRYKVTKRGQDVALRCDPISGHVSLYWYRQALGQGPEFLTYFNYEAQQDKSGLPNDRFSAERPEGSISTLTIQRTEQRDSAMYRCASSSAGEGYGYTFGSGTRLTVV.

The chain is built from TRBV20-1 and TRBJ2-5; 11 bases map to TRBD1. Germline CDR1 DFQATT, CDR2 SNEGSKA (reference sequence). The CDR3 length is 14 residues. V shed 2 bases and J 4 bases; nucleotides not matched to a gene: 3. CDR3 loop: CSARTGTGGETQYF. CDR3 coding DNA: TGCAGTGCTAGAACCGGGACAGGGGGAGAGACCCAGTACTTC.

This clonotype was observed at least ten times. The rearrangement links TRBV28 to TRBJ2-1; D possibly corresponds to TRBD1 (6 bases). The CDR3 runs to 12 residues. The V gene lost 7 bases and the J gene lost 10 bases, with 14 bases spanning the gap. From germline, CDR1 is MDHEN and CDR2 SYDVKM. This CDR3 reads CASTGVVGEQFF. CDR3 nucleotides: TGTGCCAGCACAGGGGTGGTTGGCGAGCAGTTCTTC.

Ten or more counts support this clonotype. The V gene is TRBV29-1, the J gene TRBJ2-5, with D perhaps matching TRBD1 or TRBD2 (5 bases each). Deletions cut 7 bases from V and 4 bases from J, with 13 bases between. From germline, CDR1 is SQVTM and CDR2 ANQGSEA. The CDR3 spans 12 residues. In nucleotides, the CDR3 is TGCAGCGCACTGACAGAGGGAGAGACCCAGTACTTC. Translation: CSALTEGETQYF.

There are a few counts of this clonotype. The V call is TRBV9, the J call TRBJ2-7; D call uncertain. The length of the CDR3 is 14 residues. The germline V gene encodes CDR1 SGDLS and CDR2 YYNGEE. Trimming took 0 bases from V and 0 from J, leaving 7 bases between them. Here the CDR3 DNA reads TGTGCCAGCAGCGTAGATACGTTCTCCTACGAGCAGTACTTC. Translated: CASSVDTFSYEQYF.

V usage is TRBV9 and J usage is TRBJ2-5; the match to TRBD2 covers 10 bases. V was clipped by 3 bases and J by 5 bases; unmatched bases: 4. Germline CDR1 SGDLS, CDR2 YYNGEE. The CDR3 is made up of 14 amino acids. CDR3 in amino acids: CASSASGSAETQYF. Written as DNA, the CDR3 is TGTGCCAGCAGCGCTAGCGGGAGTGCGGAGACCCAGTACTTC.

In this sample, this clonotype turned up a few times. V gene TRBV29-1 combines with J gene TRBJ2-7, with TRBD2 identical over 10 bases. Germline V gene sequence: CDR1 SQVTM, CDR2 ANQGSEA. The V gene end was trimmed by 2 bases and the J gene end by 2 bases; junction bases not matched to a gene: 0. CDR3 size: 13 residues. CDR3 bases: TGCAGCGTTGAACTAGCGGGGGCCTACGAGCAGTACTTC. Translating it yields CSVELAGAYEQYF.

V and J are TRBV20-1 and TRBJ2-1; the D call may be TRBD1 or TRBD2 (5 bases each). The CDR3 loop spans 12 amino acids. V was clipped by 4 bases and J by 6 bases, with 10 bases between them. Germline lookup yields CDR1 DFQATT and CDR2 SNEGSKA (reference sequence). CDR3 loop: CSAKGTVNEQFF. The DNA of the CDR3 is TGCAGTGCTAAGGGGACGGTCAATGAGCAGTTCTTC.

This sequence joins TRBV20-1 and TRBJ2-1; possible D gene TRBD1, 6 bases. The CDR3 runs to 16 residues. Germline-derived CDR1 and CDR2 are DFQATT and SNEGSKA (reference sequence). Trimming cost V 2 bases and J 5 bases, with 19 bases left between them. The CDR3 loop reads CSARPLQGRKHNEQFF. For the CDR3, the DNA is TGCAGTGCTAGACCCTTACAGGGACGTAAACACAATGAGCAGTTCTTC.

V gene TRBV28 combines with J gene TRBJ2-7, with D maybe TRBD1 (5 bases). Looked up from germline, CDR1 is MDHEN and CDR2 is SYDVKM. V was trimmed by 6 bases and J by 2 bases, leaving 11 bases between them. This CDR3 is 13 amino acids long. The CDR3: CASRHKGTYEQYF. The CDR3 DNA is TGTGCCAGCAGACACAAGGGGACCTACGAGCAGTACTTC.

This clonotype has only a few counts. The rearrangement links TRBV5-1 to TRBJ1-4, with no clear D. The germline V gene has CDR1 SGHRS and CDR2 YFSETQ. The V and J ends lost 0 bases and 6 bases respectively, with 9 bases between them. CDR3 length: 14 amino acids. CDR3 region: CASSLDDGDEKLFF. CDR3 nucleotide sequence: TGCGCCAGCAGCTTGGACGATGGGGATGAAAAACTGTTTTTT.

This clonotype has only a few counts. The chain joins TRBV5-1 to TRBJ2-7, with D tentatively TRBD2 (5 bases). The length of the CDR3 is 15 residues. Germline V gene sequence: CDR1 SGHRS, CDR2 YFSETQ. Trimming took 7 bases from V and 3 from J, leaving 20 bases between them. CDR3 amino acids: CASPRPYRRNYEQYF. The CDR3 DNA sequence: TGCGCCAGCCCCCGGCCGTACCGGAGGAACTACGAGCAGTACTTC. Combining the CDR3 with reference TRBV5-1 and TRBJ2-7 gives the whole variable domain KAGVTQTPRYLIKTRGQQVTLSCSPISGHRSVSWYQQTPGQGLQFLFEYFSETQRNKGNFPGRFSGRQFSNSRSEMNVSTLELGDSALYLCASPRPYRRNYEQYFGPGTRLTVT.

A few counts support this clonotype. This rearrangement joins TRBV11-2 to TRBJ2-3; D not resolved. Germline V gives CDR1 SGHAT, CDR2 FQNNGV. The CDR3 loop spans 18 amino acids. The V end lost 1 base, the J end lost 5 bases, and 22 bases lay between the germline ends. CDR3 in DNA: TGTGCCAGCAGCTTAGTAGTCCCCTTGGGTCCCCGCATAGATACGCAGTATTTT. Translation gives CASSLVVPLGPRIDTQYF.

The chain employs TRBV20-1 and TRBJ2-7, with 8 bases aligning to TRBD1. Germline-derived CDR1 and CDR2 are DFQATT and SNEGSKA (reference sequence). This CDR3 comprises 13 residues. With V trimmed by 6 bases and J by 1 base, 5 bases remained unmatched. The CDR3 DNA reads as TGCAGTGCGGAAACAGGGGGGTCCTACGAGCAGTACTTC. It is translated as CSAETGGSYEQYF.

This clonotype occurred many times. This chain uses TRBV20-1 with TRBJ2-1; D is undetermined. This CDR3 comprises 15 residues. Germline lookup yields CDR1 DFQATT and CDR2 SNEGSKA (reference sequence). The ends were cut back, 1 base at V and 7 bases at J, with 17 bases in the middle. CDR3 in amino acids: CSARGLAIFENEQFF. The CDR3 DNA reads TGCAGTGCTAGAGGTTTGGCTATTTTTGAGAATGAGCAGTTCTTC.

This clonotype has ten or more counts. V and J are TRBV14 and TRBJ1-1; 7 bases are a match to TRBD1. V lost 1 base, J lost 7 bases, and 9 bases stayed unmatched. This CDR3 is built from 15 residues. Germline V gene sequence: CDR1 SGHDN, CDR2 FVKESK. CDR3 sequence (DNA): TGTGCCAGCAGCCAAGTTAGGGGGCGCGGTGGTGAAGCTTTCTTT. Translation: CASSQVRGRGGEAFF.

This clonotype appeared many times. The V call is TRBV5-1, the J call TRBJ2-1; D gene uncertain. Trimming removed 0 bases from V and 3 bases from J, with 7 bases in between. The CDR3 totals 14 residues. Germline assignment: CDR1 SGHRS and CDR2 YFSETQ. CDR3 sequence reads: CASSLGIHYNEQFF. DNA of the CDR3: TGCGCCAGCAGCTTGGGGATCCACTACAATGAGCAGTTCTTC.

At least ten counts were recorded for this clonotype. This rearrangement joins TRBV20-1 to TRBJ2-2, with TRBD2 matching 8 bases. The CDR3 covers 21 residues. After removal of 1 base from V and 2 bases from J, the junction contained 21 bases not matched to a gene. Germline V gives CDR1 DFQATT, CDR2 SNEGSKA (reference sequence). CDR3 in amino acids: CSARVDLGASGLPINTGELFF. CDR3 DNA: TGCAGTGCTAGAGTCGACTTAGGGGCTAGCGGGCTACCCATTAACACCGGGGAGCTGTTTTTT.

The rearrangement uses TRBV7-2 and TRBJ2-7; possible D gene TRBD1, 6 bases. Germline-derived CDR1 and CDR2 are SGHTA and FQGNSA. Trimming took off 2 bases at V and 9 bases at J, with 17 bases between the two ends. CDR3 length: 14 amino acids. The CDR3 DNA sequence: TGTGCCAGCAGCTTAATCGGACAGCCCTCGGGGCAGTACTTC. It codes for CASSLIGQPSGQYF.

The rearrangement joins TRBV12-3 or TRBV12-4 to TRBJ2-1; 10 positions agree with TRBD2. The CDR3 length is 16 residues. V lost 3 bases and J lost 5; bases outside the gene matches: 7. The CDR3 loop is CASSLPRLAGHNEQFF. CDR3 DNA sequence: TGTGCCAGCAGTTTGCCCCGACTAGCGGGCCACAATGAGCAGTTCTTC.

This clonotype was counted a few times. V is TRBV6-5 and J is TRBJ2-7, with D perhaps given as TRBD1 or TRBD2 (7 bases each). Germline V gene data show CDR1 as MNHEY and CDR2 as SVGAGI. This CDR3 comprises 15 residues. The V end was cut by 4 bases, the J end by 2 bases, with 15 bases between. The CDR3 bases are TGTGCCAGCAGTTTCTCGACAGGGACTACCTACGAGCAGTACTTC. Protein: CASSFSTGTTYEQYF.